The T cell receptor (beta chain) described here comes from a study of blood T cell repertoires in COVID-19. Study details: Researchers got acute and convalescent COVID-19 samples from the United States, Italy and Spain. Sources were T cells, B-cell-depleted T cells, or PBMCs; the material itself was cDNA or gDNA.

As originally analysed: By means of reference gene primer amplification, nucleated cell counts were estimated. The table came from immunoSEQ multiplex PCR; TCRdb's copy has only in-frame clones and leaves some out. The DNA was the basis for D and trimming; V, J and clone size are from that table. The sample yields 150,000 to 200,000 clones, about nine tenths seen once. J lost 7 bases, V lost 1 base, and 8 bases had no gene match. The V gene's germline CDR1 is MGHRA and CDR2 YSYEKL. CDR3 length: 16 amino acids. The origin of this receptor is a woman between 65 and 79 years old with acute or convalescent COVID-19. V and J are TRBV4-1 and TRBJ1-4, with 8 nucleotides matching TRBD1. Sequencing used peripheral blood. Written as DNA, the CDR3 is TGCGCCAGCAGCCAAGGGGACAGGACGCGGGGTGAAAAACTGTTTTTT. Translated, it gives CASSQGDRTRGEKLFF.